A single sample gave rise to the 27 T cell receptor beta chains below, sequenced in a study of blood T cells in healthy people across ages. A sample-barcoded 5' primer and a J-beta primer mix were used in a second PCR of roughly 7 to 12 cycles. TCRdb ran MiXCR on the 5' RACE reads and lists one entry per CDR3 protein. The sample has 650,000 to 800,000 distinct CDR3 sequences, more than 40% seen once. Input material: blood. The receptors come from a man aged 60 to 75 in good health.

The chain couples TRBV5-1 to TRBJ2-1; D might be TRBD1 or TRBD2, each matching 5 bases. With 4 bases removed from V and 14 bases from J, the gap between germline ends came to 19 bases. From germline, CDR1 is SGHRS and CDR2 YFSETQ. This CDR3 has 13 amino acids. As DNA, the CDR3 is TGCGCCAGCAGCCCGAGCGGTGACAGCCCCAAGTTCTTC. Its protein is CASSPSGDSPKFF.

This clonotype was observed a handful of times. This rearrangement joins TRBV30 to TRBJ2-7; D perhaps matches TRBD1 (5 bases). CDR1 and CDR2 (germline): GTSNPN, SVGIG (reference sequence). V lost 3 bases, J lost 2 bases, and 14 bases lay in between. The CDR3 consists of 14 residues. The CDR3 DNA is TGTGCCTGGAGGAGCCCAGGGCCCCCCTACGAGCAGTACTTC. This gives the protein CAWRSPGPPYEQYF.

Here the CDR3 reads CSVDTAHLANYGYTF. CDR3 in DNA: TGCAGCGTTGATACAGCCCACTTAGCTAACTATGGCTACACCTTC. This chain links TRBV29-1 with TRBJ1-2; no firm D call. V lost 3 bases to trimming and J lost 0 bases, with 14 bases between them. Germline CDR1 reads SQVTM; CDR2 reads ANQGSEA. CDR3 size: 15 residues. The full variable domain, its missing parts supplied by reference TRBV29-1 and TRBJ1-2, is SAVISQKPSRDICQRGTSLTIQCQVDSQVTMMFWYRQQPGQSLTLIATANQGSEATYESGFVIDKFPISRPNLTFSTLTVSNMSPEDSSIYLCSVDTAHLANYGYTFGSGTRLTVV.

The chain uses TRBV2 and TRBJ2-5; D might be TRBD1 (5 bases). Germline CDR1 and CDR2: SNHLY and FYNNEI. V was cut by 7 bases and J by 0 bases, with 6 bases left in between. The CDR3 is made up of 12 amino acids. Here the CDR3 reads CASTGYQETQYF. As DNA, the CDR3 is TGTGCCAGCACAGGGTACCAAGAGACCCAGTACTTC.

This clonotype was counted a few times. CDR3: CASSSGMAGGINEQFF. CDR3 nucleotides: TGTGCCAGCAGCTCCGGGATGGCGGGGGGGATAAATGAGCAGTTCTTC. This chain links TRBV7-2 with TRBJ2-1; TRBD2 aligns across 9 bases. Germline loops: CDR1 SGHTA, CDR2 FQGNSA. The V segment lost 4 bases and the J segment 7 bases; nucleotides outside the gene matches: 11. CDR3 length: 16 amino acids.

The chain is built from TRBV29-1 and TRBJ1-2; D is ambiguous. Deletions cut 5 bases from V and 2 bases from J, with 12 bases between. CDR3 size: 13 residues. CDR1 is SQVTM and CDR2 is ANQGSEA in the germline V gene. The CDR3 DNA is TGCAGCGTTCATGGAGACCTAAACTATGGCTACACCTTC. Translation gives CSVHGDLNYGYTF.

In the case of this clonotype: One base away lies a much larger clone, so this may be a sequencing read error. CDR3 DNA sequence: TGTGCCGGCAGTCGGATACAGGGGTTCTATGGCTACACCTTC. It codes for CAGSRIQGFYGYTF. This sequence joins TRBV12-3 or TRBV12-4 and TRBJ1-2; 7 bases fit TRBD1. This CDR3 is 14 amino acids long.

The chain combines TRBV7-9 with TRBJ2-1; TRBD2 agrees at 10 bases. Losses at the gene ends were 8 bases for V and 6 bases for J; bases not matched to a gene: 7. This CDR3 has 14 residues. CDR1 is SEHNR and CDR2 is FQNEAQ in the germline V gene (reference sequence). The CDR3 DNA sequence: TGTGCCAGCCCAGCGGGGGGGCAGGGCAATGAGCAGTTCTTC. This encodes CASPAGGQGNEQFF.

This clonotype was found many times. J is TRBJ2-3 and V is TRBV4-3; 9 bases agree with TRBD1. This CDR3 region has 14 residues. The ends lost 4 bases at V and 4 bases at J; junction bases unmatched: 3. Per the germline V gene, CDR1 is LGHNA and CDR2 is YSLEER. The CDR3 nucleotides read TGCGCCAGCAGCCTTCGACAGGGGGCAGATACGCAGTATTTT. It codes for CASSLRQGADTQYF.

This clonotype was seen a few times. The V and J genes are TRBV3-1 and TRBJ2-1, with D perhaps matching TRBD1 (6 bases). CDR1 is LGHDT, CDR2 YNNKEL, per germline (reference sequence). V dropped 3 bases and J dropped 5 bases, with 17 bases sitting between them. CDR3 length: 16 residues. As DNA, the CDR3 is TGTGCCAGCAGCCATGGACAGACCCATACAGACAATGAGCAGTTCTTC. Amino acid sequence: CASSHGQTHTDNEQFF.

The chain couples TRBV5-1 to TRBJ2-1; 13 nucleotides align to TRBD2. Germline values: CDR1 SGHRS, CDR2 YFSETQ. CDR3 length: 15 amino acids. V shed 5 bases and J 8 bases; nucleotides not matched to a gene: 7. This CDR3 reads CASRTSGGTGDEQFF. In DNA, the CDR3 is TGCGCCAGCAGGACTAGCGGGGGGACAGGGGATGAGCAGTTCTTC.

V and J are TRBV18 and TRBJ1-1; D remains ambiguous. Germline V gene data show CDR1 as KGHSH and CDR2 as LQKENI. CDR3 length equals 12 residues. V was clipped by 8 bases and J by 2 bases, with 9 bases between them. CDR3 amino acids: CASANINTEAFF. Here the CDR3 DNA reads TGTGCCAGCGCGAACATCAACACTGAAGCTTTCTTT.

V and J are TRBV20-1 and TRBJ1-2; D is possibly TRBD1 (5 bases). There are 15 residues in the CDR3. Germline CDR1 is DFQATT and CDR2 is SNEGSKA (reference sequence). Trimming removed 3 bases from V and 0 bases from J, with 14 bases in between. The CDR3 is CSASDQGGTNYGYTF. CDR3 coding DNA: TGCAGTGCTAGTGACCAGGGTGGAACTAACTATGGCTACACCTTC.

This clonotype appeared a few times. The V call is TRBV3-1, the J call TRBJ2-5, with 7 bases lining up with TRBD1. CDR3 size: 13 residues. Germline CDR1 is LGHDT and CDR2 is YNNKEL (reference sequence). The ends lost 8 bases at V and 4 bases at J; junction bases unmatched: 7. As DNA, the CDR3 is TGTGCCAGCCTACAGACAGGGCTAGAGACCCAGTACTTC. It translates to CASLQTGLETQYF.

This clonotype has just one count. A much more abundant neighbour one base away suggests this may be a read error. This chain connects TRBV7-2 to TRBJ1-2, with TRBD1 as a possible D gene (5 bases). Germline CDR1 is SGHTA and CDR2 is FQGNSA. The CDR3 is 14 amino acids. As DNA, the CDR3 is TGTGCCAGCAGCTCATCCGGGGGGACGTATGGCTCCACCTTC. It is translated as CASSSSGGTYGSTF.

The rearrangement joins TRBV20-1 to TRBJ2-3; TRBD1 matches at 8 bases. The CDR3 is made up of 14 amino acids. The germline gives CDR1 DFQATT, CDR2 SNEGSKA (reference sequence). After removal of 2 bases from V and 6 bases from J, the junction contained 7 bases not matched to a gene. The CDR3 DNA reads as TGCAGTGCTAGACGGACAGGGATCACGGATACGCAGTATTTT. Protein product: CSARRTGITDTQYF.

This clonotype was counted a few times. The gene calls are TRBV28 and TRBJ2-7, with 8 nucleotides matching TRBD2. CDR3 size: 14 residues. CDR1 MDHEN and CDR2 SYDVKM come from the germline V gene. The V and J ends lost 3 bases and 3 bases, in that order; junction bases with no gene match: 4. In DNA form, the CDR3 reads TGTGCCAGCAGTTTGTGGAGCGGGAGCTACGAGCAGTACTTC. Translation: CASSLWSGSYEQYF.

The rearrangement uses TRBV3-1 and TRBJ1-2; D is possibly TRBD1 (6 bases). Germline CDR1 LGHDT, CDR2 YNNKEL (reference sequence). Trimming pared 1 base from V and 4 bases from J, leaving 19 bases between. The CDR3 spans 17 residues. The CDR3 nucleotides read TGTGCCAGCAGCCAAGGTAGGGGCAGGGGCGTCGGCTATGGCTACACCTTC. It encodes CASSQGRGRGVGYGYTF.

The chain has TRBV2 and TRBJ2-3; D remains unclear. Trimming left V 3 bases short and J 6 bases short, with 7 bases between. The V gene's germline CDR1 is SNHLY and CDR2 FYNNEI. CDR3 size: 12 residues. CDR3 coding DNA: TGTGCCAGCAGTGATCTACAGGATACGCAGTATTTT. It translates to CASSDLQDTQYF.

This chain joins TRBV20-1 and TRBJ1-1; TRBD1 matches 8 bases. This CDR3 comprises 16 residues. V dropped 3 bases and J dropped 0; count of bases not matched to a gene: 9. Per germline, CDR1 DFQATT and CDR2 SNEGSKA (reference sequence). In nucleotides, the CDR3 is TGCAGTGCTAGGGCCGGACAGGGTAAGGTGAACACTGAAGCTTTCTTT. Its translation: CSARAGQGKVNTEAFF.

V is TRBV12-3 or TRBV12-4 and J is TRBJ2-5; no reliable D call. The DNA end favors TRBJ2-7, so the J call may be wrong. The CDR3 length is 16 residues. The CDR3 spells CASSYSPVHLSYEQYF. The DNA of the CDR3 is TGTGCCAGCAGTTACTCCCCGGTACACCTCTCCTACGAGCAGTACTTC.

The rearrangement links TRBV20-1 to TRBJ2-7; D gene ambiguous. The ends were cut back, 3 bases at V and 0 bases at J, with 9 bases in the middle. The CDR3 has 13 residues. The germline gives CDR1 DFQATT, CDR2 SNEGSKA (reference sequence). The CDR3 region is CSARSGFSYEQYF. Here the CDR3 DNA reads TGCAGTGCTAGGTCAGGATTCTCCTACGAGCAGTACTTC.

The chain carries TRBV12-3 or TRBV12-4 and TRBJ2-5; 7 bases are a match to TRBD1. V was clipped by 5 bases and J by 11 bases; unmatched bases: 17. The CDR3 is 15 residues long. CDR3 DNA: TGTGCCAGCAGTACACACCACGGGACAGTCAATGAGCAGTACTTC. The encoded protein is CASSTHHGTVNEQYF.

There are many counts of this clonotype. This chain joins TRBV9 and TRBJ2-7; tentatively, D is TRBD1 (5 bases). There are 14 residues in the CDR3. With 0 bases removed from V and 3 bases from J, the gap between germline ends came to 10 bases. The V gene's germline CDR1 is SGDLS and CDR2 YYNGEE. CDR3 bases: TGTGCCAGCAGCGTAGCTGGGCAGGGCTACGAGCAGTACTTC. It translates to CASSVAGQGYEQYF.

This chain uses TRBV6-2 or TRBV6-3 with TRBJ2-1; tentative D call: TRBD1 (6 bases). The V end lost 4 bases, the J end lost 9 bases, and 19 bases lay between the germline ends. Per the germline V gene, CDR1 is MNHEY and CDR2 is SVGEGT. This CDR3 has 15 residues. CDR3 sequence (DNA): TGTGCCAGCAGTTCGCTTGGACAGATATTCGGTGAGCAGTTCTTC. It yields the protein CASSSLGQIFGEQFF.

CDR3 region: CASTSWEGEYYGYTF. In DNA form, the CDR3 reads TGTGCCAGCACCTCGTGGGAGGGGGAGTACTATGGCTACACCTTC. V gene TRBV7-9 combines with J gene TRBJ1-2, with D maybe TRBD1 (6 bases). From germline, CDR1 is SEHNR and CDR2 FQNEAQ (reference sequence). The germline V and J ends were trimmed by 7 bases and 3 bases, with 18 bases remaining between them. The CDR3 loop spans 15 amino acids.

This rearrangement joins TRBV12-5 to TRBJ1-1, with D hard to call. The CDR3 covers 13 residues. Looked up from germline, CDR1 is LGHNT and CDR2 is FRNRAP. With 3 bases removed from V and 1 base from J, the gap between germline ends came to 6 bases. CDR3 sequence: CASGLNRNTEAFF. As DNA, the CDR3 is TGTGCTAGTGGTTTAAACAGGAACACTGAAGCTTTCTTT.